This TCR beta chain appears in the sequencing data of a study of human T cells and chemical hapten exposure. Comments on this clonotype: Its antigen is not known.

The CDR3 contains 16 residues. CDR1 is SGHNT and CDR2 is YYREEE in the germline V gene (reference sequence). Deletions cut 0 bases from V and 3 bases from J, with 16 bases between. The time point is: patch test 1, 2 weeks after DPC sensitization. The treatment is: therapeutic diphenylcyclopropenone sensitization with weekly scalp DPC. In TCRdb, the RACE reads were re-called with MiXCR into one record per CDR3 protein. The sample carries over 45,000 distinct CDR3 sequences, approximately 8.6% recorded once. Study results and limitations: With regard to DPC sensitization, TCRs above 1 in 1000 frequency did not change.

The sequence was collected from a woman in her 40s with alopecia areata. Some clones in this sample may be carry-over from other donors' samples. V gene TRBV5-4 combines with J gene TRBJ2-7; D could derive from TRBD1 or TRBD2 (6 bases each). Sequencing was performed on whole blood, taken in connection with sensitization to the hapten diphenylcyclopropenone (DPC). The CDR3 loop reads CASSLAGAGYIYEQYF. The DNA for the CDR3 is TGTGCCAGCAGCTTGGCGGGGGCAGGGTACATCTACGAGCAGTACTTC.